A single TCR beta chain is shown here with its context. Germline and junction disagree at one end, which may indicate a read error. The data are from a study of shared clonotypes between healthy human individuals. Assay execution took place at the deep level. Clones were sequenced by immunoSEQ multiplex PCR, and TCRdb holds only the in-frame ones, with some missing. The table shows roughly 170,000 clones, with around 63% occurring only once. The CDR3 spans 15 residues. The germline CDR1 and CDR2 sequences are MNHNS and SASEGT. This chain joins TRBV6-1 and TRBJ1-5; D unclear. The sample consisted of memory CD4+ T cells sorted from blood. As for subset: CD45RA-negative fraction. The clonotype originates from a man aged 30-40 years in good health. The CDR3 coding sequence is TGTGCCAGCATTGAAGGACGGTGGGGCAATCAGCCCCAGCATTTT. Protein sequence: CASIEGRWGNQPQHF.